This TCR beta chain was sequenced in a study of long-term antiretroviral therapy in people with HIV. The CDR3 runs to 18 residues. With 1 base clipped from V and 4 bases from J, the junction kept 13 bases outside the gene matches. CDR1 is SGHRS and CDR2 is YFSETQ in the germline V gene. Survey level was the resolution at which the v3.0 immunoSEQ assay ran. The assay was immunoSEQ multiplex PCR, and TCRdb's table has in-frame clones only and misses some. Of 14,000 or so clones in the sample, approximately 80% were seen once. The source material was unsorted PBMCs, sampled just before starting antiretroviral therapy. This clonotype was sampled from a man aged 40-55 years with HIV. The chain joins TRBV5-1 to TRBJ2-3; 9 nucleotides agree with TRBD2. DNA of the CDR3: TGCGCCAGCAGCTTGTTATCATGGGCGGGAGGGCCAGCAGATACGCAGTATTTT. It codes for CASSLLSWAGGPADTQYF.